The clone carrying this T cell receptor beta chain was counted a single time. The antigen is undetermined. The record originates from a study of cytomegalovirus exposure and HLA in healthy donors. Study-wide results and limits: It was only CMV serostatus that was available as immune exposure information. Some V segments (TRBV6-2 and TRBV6-3 among them) were excluded as indistinguishable.

This PCR relied on a set of 60 Vbeta primers and 13 Jbeta primers. TCRdb's copy holds only in-frame clones and misses some; the assay was immunoSEQ multiplex PCR. The sample includes some 170,000 clones, around four fifths seen only once; the top ten take around 10%. V dropped 4 bases and J dropped 5; count of bases not matched to a gene: 17. Per germline, CDR1 SGHRS and CDR2 YFSETQ. The CDR3 spans 17 residues. The rearrangement joins TRBV5-1 to TRBJ1-1; 7 positions match TRBD1. Sample: PBMCs. The receptor comes from a man aged 50-60 years in good health and CMV-seropositive. CDR3 DNA: TGCGCCAGCAGCCCAAGGGGGTTACAGGGGAGTAGAACTGAAGCTTTCTTT. It encodes CASSPRGLQGSRTEAFF.